The clone carrying this T cell receptor (beta chain) was seen a handful of times. The record originates from a study of beta chain features in type 1 diabetes. CDR1 MDHEN and CDR2 SYDVKM come from the germline V gene. The CDR3 totals 14 residues. V shed 5 bases and J 6 bases; nucleotides not matched to a gene: 8. The entirety of the isolated RNA underwent reverse transcription, so expressed TCRB transcripts were sequenced. Only in-frame clones appear in the TCRdb table, and some are missing; sequencing was by immunoSEQ multiplex PCR. The repertoire holds 200,000 to 250,000 clones, with around 26% as singletons.

Sequencing was carried out using central memory CD4+ T cells from blood. The TCR sequence derives from a man between 25 and 39 years old in good health. V and J are TRBV28 and TRBJ2-3, with 7 bases fitting TRBD2. The CDR3 here is CASSQPAGWDTQYF. CDR3 bases: TGTGCCAGCAGTCAACCAGCGGGATGGGATACGCAGTATTTT.